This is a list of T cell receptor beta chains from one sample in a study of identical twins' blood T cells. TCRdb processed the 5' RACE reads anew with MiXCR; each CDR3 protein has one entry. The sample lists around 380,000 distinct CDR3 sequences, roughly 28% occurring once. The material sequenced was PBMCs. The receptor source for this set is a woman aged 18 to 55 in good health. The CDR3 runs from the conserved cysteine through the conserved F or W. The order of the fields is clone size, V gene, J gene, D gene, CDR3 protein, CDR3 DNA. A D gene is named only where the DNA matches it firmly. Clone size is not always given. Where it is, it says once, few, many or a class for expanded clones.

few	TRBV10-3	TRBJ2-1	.	CAISEYSPYNEQFF	TGTGCCATCAGTGAGTATAGCCCCTACAATGAGCAGTTCTTC
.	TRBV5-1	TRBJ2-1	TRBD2	CASSFCRVAGGYEQFF	TGCGCCAGCAGCTTCTGCCGGGTGGCGGGAGGGTATGAGCAGTTCTTC
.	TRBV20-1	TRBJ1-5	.	CSARDTRVVVDDNQPQHF	TGCAGTGCTAGAGATACGAGGGTGGTGGTTGACGACAATCAGCCCCAGCATTTT
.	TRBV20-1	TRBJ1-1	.	CSAGGEFTEAFF	TGCAGTGCTGGGGGTGAGTTCACTGAAGCTTTCTTT
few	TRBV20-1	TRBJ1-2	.	CSASLNYGYTF	TGCAGTGCTAGCCTAAACTATGGCTACACCTTC
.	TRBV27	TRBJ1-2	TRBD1	CASSMTGNGYTF	TGTGCCAGCAGTATGACAGGGAATGGCTACACCTTC
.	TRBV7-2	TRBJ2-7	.	CTSSRGGWYEQYF	TGTACCAGCAGCCGAGGAGGTTGGTACGAGCAGTACTTC
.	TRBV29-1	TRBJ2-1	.	CSVDGVLGEQFF	TGCAGCGTTGACGGGGTTCTGGGGGAGCAGTTCTTC
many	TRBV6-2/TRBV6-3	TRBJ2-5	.	CASSYVAETQYF	TGTGCCAGCAGTTATGTAGCAGAGACCCAGTACTTC
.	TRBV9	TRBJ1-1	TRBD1	CASSVASNRGETEAFF	TGTGCCAGCAGCGTAGCTTCAAACAGGGGCGAAACTGAAGCTTTCTTT
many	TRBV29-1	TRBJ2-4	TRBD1	CSVRDRGFSHIQYF	TGCAGCGTCAGGGACAGGGGTTTTTCACACATTCAGTACTTC
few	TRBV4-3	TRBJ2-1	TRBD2	CASSQVLAGNEQFF	TGCGCCAGCAGCCAAGTGCTAGCGGGCAATGAGCAGTTCTTC
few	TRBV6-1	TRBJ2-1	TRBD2	CASSEPSGRRYEQFF	TGTGCCAGCAGTGAGCCTAGCGGGAGGAGGTATGAGCAGTTCTTC
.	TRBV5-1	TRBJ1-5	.	CASSLDGNQLQHF	TGCGCCAGCAGCTTAGACGGGAATCAGCTCCAGCATTTT
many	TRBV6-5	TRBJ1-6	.	CASRSGAGNSPLHF	TGTGCCAGCAGATCCGGAGCGGGGAATTCACCCCTCCACTTT
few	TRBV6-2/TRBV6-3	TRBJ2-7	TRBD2	CASRQTSGVVWQYF	TGTGCCAGCAGGCAGACTAGCGGGGTCGTCTGGCAGTACTTC
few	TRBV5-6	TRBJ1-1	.	CASSLHRVTEAFF	TGTGCCAGCAGCTTGCACAGGGTGACTGAAGCTTTCTTT
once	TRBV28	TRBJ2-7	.	CASRTGAYEQYF	TGTGCCAGCAGAACGGGTGCCTACGAGCAGTACTTC
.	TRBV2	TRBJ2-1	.	CASSPYNNEQFF	TGTGCCAGCAGCCCCTATAACAATGAGCAGTTCTTC
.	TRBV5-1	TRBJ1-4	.	CASSFGSDNEKLFF	TGCGCCAGCAGCTTTGGATCCGATAATGAAAAACTGTTTTTT
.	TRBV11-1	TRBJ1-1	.	CASSPEPTYAEAFF	TGTGCCAGCAGCCCCGAACCGACCTACGCTGAAGCTTTCTTT
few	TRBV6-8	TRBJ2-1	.	CASSYSVKEF	TGTGCCAGCAGTTACTCGGTAAAGGAATTC
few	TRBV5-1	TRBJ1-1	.	CASSRVSNTEAFF	TGCGCCAGCAGCAGGGTCAGTAACACTGAAGCTTTCTTT
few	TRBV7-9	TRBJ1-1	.	CASSLEGRGSEAFF	TGTGCCAGCAGCTTAGAAGGGCGCGGTTCTGAAGCTTTCTTT
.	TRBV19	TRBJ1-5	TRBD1	CATSTGNGQPQHF	TGTGCCACCTCGACAGGGAATGGGCAGCCCCAGCATTTT
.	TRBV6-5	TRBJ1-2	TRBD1	CATWDREGFNYGYTF	TGTGCCACGTGGGACAGGGAAGGGTTTAACTATGGCTACACCTTC
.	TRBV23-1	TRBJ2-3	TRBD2	CASSYGLAGSQPGTDTQYF	TGCGCCAGCAGTTACGGACTAGCAGGTTCCCAACCGGGCACAGATACGCAGTATTTT
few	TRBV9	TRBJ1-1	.	CASSVELNTEAFF	TGTGCCAGCAGCGTAGAACTAAACACTGAAGCTTTCTTT
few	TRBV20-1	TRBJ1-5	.	CSDQRIQPQHF	TGCAGTGATCAAAGAATACAGCCCCAGCATTTT
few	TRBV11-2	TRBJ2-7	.	CATESPGTYEQYF	TGTGCCACCGAAAGTCCAGGGACCTACGAGCAGTACTTC
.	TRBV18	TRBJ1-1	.	CASSNGQPNTEAFF	TGTGCCAGCTCAAACGGACAGCCAAACACTGAAGCTTTCTTT
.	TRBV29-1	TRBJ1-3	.	CSVQTGTGDTIYF	TGCAGCGTTCAAACAGGGACTGGAGACACCATATATTTT
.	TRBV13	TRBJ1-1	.	CASSDMGPDEAFF	TGTGCCAGCAGTGACATGGGGCCGGATGAAGCTTTCTTT
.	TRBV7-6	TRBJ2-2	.	CASSLGTGAGELFF	TGTGCCAGCAGCTTAGGGACCGGTGCCGGGGAGCTGTTTTTT
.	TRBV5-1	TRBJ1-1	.	CASSPRQSFLNTEAFF	TGCGCCAGCAGCCCCCGACAGTCTTTCCTGAACACTGAAGCTTTCTTT
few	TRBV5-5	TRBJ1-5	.	CASSLGGGQSQPQHF	TGTGCCAGCAGCTTGGGCGGCGGTCAAAGTCAGCCCCAGCATTTT
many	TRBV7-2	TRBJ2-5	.	CASSLERETQYF	TGTGCCAGCAGCTTAGAGAGAGAGACCCAGTACTTC
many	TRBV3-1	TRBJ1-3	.	CASSQHSGNTIYF	TGTGCCAGCAGCCAGCACTCTGGAAACACCATATATTTT
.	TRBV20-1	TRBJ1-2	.	CSARYNVANYGYTF	TGCAGTGCTAGATACAACGTCGCTAACTATGGCTACACCTTC
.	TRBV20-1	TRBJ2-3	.	CSAMHADTQYF	TGCAGTGCAATGCACGCCGATACGCAGTATTTT
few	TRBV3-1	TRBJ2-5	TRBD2	CASRASGSSQQETQYF	TGTGCCAGCAGGGCTAGCGGGAGTAGTCAGCAAGAGACCCAGTACTTC
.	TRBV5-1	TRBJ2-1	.	CASSFLLDREQFF	TGCGCCAGCAGCTTTCTTCTGGACCGGGAGCAGTTCTTC
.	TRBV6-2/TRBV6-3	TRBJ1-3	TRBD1	CASSRRQGSSGNTIYF	TGTGCCAGCAGCCGAAGACAGGGTTCATCTGGAAACACCATATATTTT
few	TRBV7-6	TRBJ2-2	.	CASSAPSGSTGELFF	TGTGCCAGCAGCGCTCCCTCCGGGTCAACCGGGGAGCTGTTTTTT
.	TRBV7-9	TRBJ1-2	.	CASSLAGDVYGYTF	TGTGCCAGCAGCTTAGCAGGGGATGTCTATGGCTACACCTTC
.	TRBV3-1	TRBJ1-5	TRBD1	CASSQTGSLYSNQPQHF	TGTGCCAGCAGCCAGACAGGGTCTCTATATAGCAATCAGCCCCAGCATTTT